This is a list of T cell receptor beta chains from one sample in a study of T cell responses to AZD1222 COVID-19 vaccine. Sequencing used immunoSEQ multiplex PCR; TCRdb keeps in-frame clones, though not all of them. The profile shows over 200,000 clones, about 94% of them singletons. The starting material was peripheral blood, obtained 28 days after the second dose of the MenACWY control vaccine. The receptors derive from an adult who received the MenACWY meningococcal vaccine as a control. Each CDR3 is given with its conserved first and last residue. Fields, in order: V gene, D gene, J gene, CDR3 protein, CDR3 DNA. The D gene is left open where the match is weak.

TRBV6-5	-	TRBJ2-7	CASSYSGEGVDEQYF	TGTGCCAGCAGTTACTCGGGCGAAGGTGTGGACGAGCAGTACTTC
TRBV5-1	TRBD1	TRBJ1-6	CASSQGQGKNSPLHF	TGCGCCAGCAGCCAGGGACAGGGGAAAAATTCACCCCTCCACTTT
TRBV5-1	-	TRBJ2-7	CASSPNAGISYEQYF	TGCGCCAGCAGCCCAAATGCCGGGATCTCCTACGAGCAGTACTTC
TRBV19	-	TRBJ2-7	CASSIVQGVSYEQYF	TGTGCCAGTAGTATCGTACAGGGAGTCTCCTACGAGCAGTACTTC
TRBV4-3	-	TRBJ1-4	CASSQDLVATNEKLFF	TGCGCCAGCAGCCAAGATTTGGTCGCAACTAATGAAAAACTGTTTTTT
TRBV7-2	-	TRBJ2-7	CASSFDYGNYEQYF	TGTGCCAGCAGCTTTGATTACGGGAACTACGAGCAGTACTTC
TRBV6-4	-	TRBJ2-3	CASSETGEADTQYF	TGTGCCAGCAGTGAAACGGGAGAGGCAGATACGCAGTATTTT
TRBV6-2/TRBV6-3	-	TRBJ2-1	CASSPVSDYNEQFF	TGTGCCAGCAGTCCAGTCTCGGACTACAATGAGCAGTTCTTC
TRBV30	TRBD1	TRBJ2-7	CAWSGGGQGPYEQYF	TGTGCCTGGAGTGGGGGGGGACAGGGGCCCTACGAGCAGTACTTC
TRBV29-1	-	TRBJ2-3	CSVEDRRGTDTQYF	TGCAGCGTTGAAGATCGGCGGGGTACAGATACGCAGTATTTT